These T cell receptor beta chains were read from a single sample in a study of T cell responses to AZD1222 COVID-19 vaccine. Some clones are missing from TCRdb's copy, which holds only in-frame ones; the method was immunoSEQ multiplex PCR. Of roughly 70,000 clones listed, about four fifths are singletons. Sequenced here: peripheral blood, sampled on day 0 of MenACWY control vaccination. The receptor source for this set is an adult in good health. Both conserved end residues are part of each CDR3. Each record gives: D gene, J gene, V gene, clone size, CDR3 protein, CDR3 DNA. D genes are given only for firm matches. Size is stated for part of the rows, as once, few or many counts, or as a class when the clone is expanded.

D: TRBD2; J: TRBJ2-1; V: TRBV4-3; size: -; CDR3: CASSPTSGGANSYNEQFF; DNA: TGCGCCAGCAGCCCCACTAGCGGGGGGGCGAATTCCTACAATGAGCAGTTCTTC
D: -; J: TRBJ1-3; V: TRBV7-9; size: once; CDR3: CASSLLSRNTIYF; DNA: TGTGCCAGCAGCCTCCTCAGTAGGAACACCATATATTTT
D: TRBD1; J: TRBJ1-1; V: TRBV12-3/TRBV12-4; size: -; CDR3: CASSHGTGQAFF; DNA: TGTGCCAGCAGTCACGGGACAGGGCAAGCTTTCTTT
D: -; J: TRBJ2-7; V: TRBV6-1; size: once; CDR3: CASSETSRPYEQYF; DNA: TGTGCCAGCAGTGAAACTAGCAGACCCTACGAGCAGTACTTC
D: TRBD2; J: TRBJ2-1; V: TRBV5-4; size: -; CDR3: CASSLGLRGGGNEQFF; DNA: TGTGCCAGCAGCTTGGGGCTGCGGGGGGGAGGAAATGAGCAGTTCTTC
D: -; J: TRBJ2-1; V: TRBV18; size: -; CDR3: CASSPLSGTEQFF; DNA: TGTGCCAGCTCACCACTATCGGGTACTGAGCAGTTCTTC
D: TRBD2; J: TRBJ2-1; V: TRBV5-1; size: -; CDR3: CASSTGLAGYNEQFF; DNA: TGCGCCAGCAGCACCGGACTAGCGGGGTACAATGAGCAGTTCTTC
D: -; J: TRBJ2-6; V: TRBV11-2; size: -; CDR3: CASSPIRSGANVLTF; DNA: TGTGCCAGCAGCCCGATCCGCTCTGGGGCCAACGTCCTGACTTTC
D: TRBD1; J: TRBJ2-7; V: TRBV19; size: few; CDR3: CASSGRDRDEQYF; DNA: TGTGCCAGTAGTGGCCGGGACAGGGACGAGCAGTACTTC
D: TRBD1; J: TRBJ2-5; V: TRBV2; size: -; CDR3: CASSDAYIGTGNQETQYF; DNA: TGTGCCAGCAGTGATGCGTATATCGGGACAGGGAATCAAGAGACCCAGTACTTC
D: TRBD2; J: TRBJ2-7; V: TRBV7-9; size: -; CDR3: CASSKLAGSLHEQYF; DNA: TGTGCCAGCAGCAAACTAGCGGGGTCCCTACACGAGCAGTACTTC
D: -; J: TRBJ2-2; V: TRBV10-1; size: -; CDR3: CASRSGEAGELFF; DNA: TGCGCCAGCAGATCGGGAGAGGCCGGGGAGCTGTTTTTT
D: -; J: TRBJ2-1; V: TRBV4-2; size: few; CDR3: CASSPGTSSDEQFF; DNA: TGTGCCAGCAGCCCCGGGACTTCGTCAGATGAGCAGTTCTTC
D: -; J: TRBJ1-5; V: TRBV3-1/TRBV3-2; size: -; CDR3: CASSQGGNQPQHF; DNA: TGTGCCAGCAGCCAAGGGGGCAATCAGCCCCAGCATTTT
D: -; J: TRBJ1-5; V: TRBV7-9; size: -; CDR3: CASSLNNQPQHF; DNA: TGTGCCAGCAGCTTAAACAATCAGCCCCAGCATTTT
D: TRBD1; J: TRBJ2-3; V: TRBV5-1; size: -; CDR3: CASSRQGRSTDTQYF; DNA: TGCGCCAGCAGCCGACAGGGGCGAAGCACAGATACGCAGTATTTT
D: -; J: TRBJ1-6; V: TRBV5-4; size: -; CDR3: CASSLDWDSPLHF; DNA: TGTGCCAGCAGCTTGGATTGGGATTCACCCCTCCACTTT
D: -; J: TRBJ1-1; V: TRBV7-3; size: -; CDR3: CASSLRGWGTEAFF; DNA: TGTGCCAGCAGCTTACGGGGCTGGGGCACTGAAGCTTTCTTT
D: -; J: TRBJ2-5; V: TRBV29-1; size: -; CDR3: CSVVGQETQYF; DNA: TGCAGCGTTGTAGGGCAAGAGACCCAGTACTTC
D: -; J: TRBJ1-2; V: TRBV19; size: -; CDR3: CASVRDVATTTRGGAYTF; DNA: TGTGCCAGTGTTAGGGACGTCGCAACTACAACCAGGGGTGGGGCCTACACCTTC
D: -; J: TRBJ2-3; V: TRBV2; size: -; CDR3: CASSVGTFTDTQYF; DNA: TGTGCCAGCAGTGTTGGGACCTTCACAGATACGCAGTATTTT
D: TRBD1; J: TRBJ2-7; V: TRBV28; size: -; CDR3: CASPRDSPYEQYF; DNA: TGTGCCAGCCCCCGGGACAGTCCCTACGAGCAGTACTTC
D: -; J: TRBJ2-1; V: TRBV6-5; size: -; CDR3: CASSLGHNSYNEQFF; DNA: TGTGCCAGCAGTCTCGGACACAACTCCTACAATGAGCAGTTCTTC
D: -; J: TRBJ1-4; V: TRBV5-6; size: -; CDR3: CASSSAWQSNEKLFF; DNA: TGTGCCAGCAGCTCGGCGTGGCAGTCTAATGAAAAACTGTTTTTT
D: -; J: TRBJ2-5; V: TRBV7-6; size: -; CDR3: CASSQGTAGQETQYF; DNA: TGTGCCAGCAGCCAAGGGACCGCCGGGCAAGAGACCCAGTACTTC
D: -; J: TRBJ2-3; V: TRBV5-1; size: -; CDR3: CASSPAHTDTQYF; DNA: TGCGCCAGCAGCCCAGCGCACACAGATACGCAGTATTTT
D: TRBD1; J: TRBJ2-2; V: TRBV7-9; size: -; CDR3: CASSPSGTGGTGELFF; DNA: TGTGCCAGCAGCCCTTCCGGGACAGGGGGAACCGGGGAGCTGTTTTTT
D: TRBD1; J: TRBJ1-2; V: TRBV30; size: -; CDR3: CAWTLGQVYGYTF; DNA: TGTGCCTGGACCCTGGGACAGGTCTATGGCTACACCTTC
D: -; J: TRBJ1-1; V: TRBV29-1; size: -; CDR3: CSVEIGTLSEAFF; DNA: TGCAGCGTTGAGATTGGGACCTTATCTGAAGCTTTCTTT
D: -; J: TRBJ1-2; V: TRBV5-6; size: -; CDR3: CASSAINPAGRSSGYTF; DNA: TGTGCCAGCAGCGCCATAAATCCAGCGGGGCGAAGTAGTGGCTACACCTTC
D: -; J: TRBJ1-4; V: TRBV5-1; size: -; CDR3: CASRVLMSANEKLFF; DNA: TGCGCCAGCAGGGTTTTAATGTCGGCTAATGAAAAACTGTTTTTT